This T cell receptor beta chain was captured in a study of shared clonotypes between healthy human individuals. Study-level background: The plates for each donor numbered three CD4 naive, three CD4 memory, two CD8 naive and one CD8 memory.

Sequencing was performed with immunoSEQ multiplex PCR; in TCRdb, only in-frame clones are kept and a portion is missing. The sample has roughly 2,300,000 clones; approximately 90% are singletons. The sequence was obtained from a man aged 18 to 29 in good health. Some clones in this sample may be carry-over from other donors' samples. The sample was naive CD4+ T cells from PBMCs. Subset given: CD45RA+ positively selected.

The CDR3 loop is CASSVELAGVETQYF. In nucleotides, the CDR3 is TGTGCCAGCAGCGTAGAGCTAGCGGGAGTGGAGACCCAGTACTTC. The rearrangement links TRBV9 to TRBJ2-5, with TRBD2 matching 10 bases. Germline values: CDR1 SGDLS, CDR2 YYNGEE. V lost 0 bases and J lost 5; bases outside the gene matches: 4. The CDR3 totals 15 residues.